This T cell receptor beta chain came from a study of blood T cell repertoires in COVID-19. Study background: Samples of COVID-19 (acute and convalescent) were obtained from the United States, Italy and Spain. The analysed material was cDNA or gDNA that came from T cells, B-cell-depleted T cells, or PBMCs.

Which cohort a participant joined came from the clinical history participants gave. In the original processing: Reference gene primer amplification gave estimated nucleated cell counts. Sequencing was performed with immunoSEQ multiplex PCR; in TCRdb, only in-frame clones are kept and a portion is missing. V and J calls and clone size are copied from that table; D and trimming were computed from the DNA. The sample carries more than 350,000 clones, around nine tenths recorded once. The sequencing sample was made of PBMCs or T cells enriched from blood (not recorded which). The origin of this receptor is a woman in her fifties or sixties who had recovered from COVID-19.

CDR3 DNA sequence: TGTGCCAGCAGCTTAGAACCAGGGGGGAACACCATATATTTT. It codes for CASSLEPGGNTIYF. The rearrangement uses TRBV7-2 and TRBJ1-3, with 7 bases matching TRBD1. The CDR3 contains 14 residues. Germline V lookup: CDR1 SGHTA, CDR2 FQGNSA. J was trimmed by 7 bases and V by 1 base; bases with no gene match: 4.